This T cell receptor (beta chain) was obtained from a study of cytomegalovirus exposure and HLA in healthy donors. Findings and caveats of the study: Upon later analysis, TCR association rates were observed to vary by HLA locus, being highest for DRB1 and lowest for HLA-C. Researchers catalogued roughly 170 TCR beta chains as cytomegalovirus-associated.

PCR involved 60 Vbeta and 13 Jbeta primers. The repertoire was sequenced with immunoSEQ multiplex PCR; TCRdb's copy has only in-frame clones and lacks some. This table holds 150,000 to 200,000 clones, 75% found once. Germline V gene lookup returns CDR1 SGHNT and CDR2 YYREEE (reference sequence). Trimming took off 1 base at V and 0 bases at J, with 23 bases between the two ends. The CDR3 contains 20 residues. With regard to this clone: The antigen remains unidentified.

This chain connects TRBV5-4 to TRBJ1-5; tentative D call: TRBD1 (6 bases). This clonotype was obtained from a man aged 18 to 29 in good health and CMV-seropositive. Material: PBMCs. CDR3 residues: CASSLWLGRGRFYSNQPQHF. The CDR3 region has the DNA TGTGCCAGCAGCTTGTGGCTTGGCAGGGGCCGTTTTTATAGCAATCAGCCCCAGCATTTT.